This TCR beta chain was sequenced for a study of early T cells in non-severe SARS-CoV-2 infection. At the level of the study: Bulk RNA isolated from unsorted whole blood underwent sequencing; chains were not paired.

This clonotype appeared a few times. Each CDR3 protein gets one entry after TCRdb re-called the 5' RACE reads with MiXCR. The sample lists just over 95,000 distinct CDR3 sequences; approximately 11% were seen once. CDR1 and CDR2 (germline): LNHDA, SQIVND (reference sequence). The V end lost 7 bases, the J end lost 8 bases, and 17 bases lay between the germline ends. This CDR3 region has 13 residues. Sample: whole blood. The chain couples TRBV19 to TRBJ1-2; unclear D gene. This receptor was identified in an adult who was a healthcare worker with PCR-confirmed SARS-CoV-2 infection or an uninfected control (not recorded which). CDR3 sequence: CASNEGLTWGYTF. CDR3 DNA sequence: TGTGCCAGTAACGAGGGATTGACGTGGGGCTACACCTTC.